This T cell receptor (beta chain) came from a study of CD8 T cells in Susac syndrome. With random hexamers, reverse transcription was performed on about 0.5 to 1 ug of RNA. Across 54 Vbeta and 13 Jbeta, immunoSEQ multiplex PCR amplified TCR beta CDR3. Each CDR3 protein is one row after TCRdb ran MiXCR on the immunoSEQ multiplex PCR reads. The sample consists of roughly 110,000 distinct CDR3 sequences, around 90% of them appearing once. The V and J ends lost 0 bases and 5 bases respectively, with 13 bases between them. CDR3 length: 16 amino acids. Germline V gene sequence: CDR1 LGHNA, CDR2 YSLEER. Input material: CD4+ T cells from PBMCs. The chain links TRBV4-3 to TRBJ2-2; no firm D call. The receptor was isolated from a human donor in good health. The CDR3 DNA is TGCGCCAGCAGCCAAGATTCGGACCTCTGGACCGGGGAGCTGTTTTTT. Translated: CASSQDSDLWTGELFF.